What follows describes a single T cell receptor beta chain. Its target is unknown. The source of the sample is a study of cytomegalovirus exposure and HLA in healthy donors. PCR amplification relied on 60 Vbeta primers (plus 13 Jbeta primers). Generated by immunoSEQ multiplex PCR, the TCRdb table keeps only in-frame clones and is missing some. This table lists around 210,000 clones. This CDR3 spans 15 amino acids. V lost 1 base, J lost 0 bases, and 7 bases lay in between. Germline assignment: CDR1 GTSNPN and CDR2 SVGIG (reference sequence). Findings of the study overall: Reportedly, HLA-A and HLA-B alleles of most subjects were accurately predicted from TCR beta. With later analysis, a missense DCLRE1C variant became linked to TCR beta V- and J-gene trimming.

The sample comprised PBMCs. This chain links TRBV30 with TRBJ2-6, with a tentative D call TRBD1 (5 bases). This sequence originates from a woman in her 30s in good health and CMV-seropositive. CDR3 loop: CAWSGQFSGANVLTF. The DNA for the CDR3 is TGTGCCTGGAGTGGACAGTTCTCTGGGGCCAACGTCCTGACTTTC.